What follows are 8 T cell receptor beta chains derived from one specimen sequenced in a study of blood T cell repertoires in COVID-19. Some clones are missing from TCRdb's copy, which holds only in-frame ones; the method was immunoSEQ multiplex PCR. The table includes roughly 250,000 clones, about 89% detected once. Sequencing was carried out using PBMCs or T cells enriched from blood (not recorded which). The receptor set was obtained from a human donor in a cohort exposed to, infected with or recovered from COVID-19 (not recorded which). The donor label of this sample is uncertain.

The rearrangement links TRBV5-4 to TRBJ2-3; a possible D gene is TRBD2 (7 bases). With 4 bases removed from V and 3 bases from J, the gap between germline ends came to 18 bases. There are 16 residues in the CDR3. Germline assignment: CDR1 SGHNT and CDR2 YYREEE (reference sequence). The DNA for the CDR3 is TGTGCCAGCAGCCGCGGGGGCGGCGGGAGTACAGATACGCAGTATTTT. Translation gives CASSRGGGGSTDTQYF.

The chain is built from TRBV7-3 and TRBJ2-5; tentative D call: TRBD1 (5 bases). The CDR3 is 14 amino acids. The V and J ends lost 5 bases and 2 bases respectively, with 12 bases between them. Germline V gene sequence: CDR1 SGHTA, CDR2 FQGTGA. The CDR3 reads CASSPGRTQETQYF. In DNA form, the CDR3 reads TGTGCCAGCAGCCCAGGGCGGACACAAGAGACCCAGTACTTC.

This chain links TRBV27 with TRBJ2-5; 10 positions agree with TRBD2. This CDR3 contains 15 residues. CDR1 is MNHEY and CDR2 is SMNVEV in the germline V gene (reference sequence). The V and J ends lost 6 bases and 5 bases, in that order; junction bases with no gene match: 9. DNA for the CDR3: TGTGCCAGCAGCCCTATAGCGGGGGGTTGGGAGACCCAGTACTTC. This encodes CASSPIAGGWETQYF.

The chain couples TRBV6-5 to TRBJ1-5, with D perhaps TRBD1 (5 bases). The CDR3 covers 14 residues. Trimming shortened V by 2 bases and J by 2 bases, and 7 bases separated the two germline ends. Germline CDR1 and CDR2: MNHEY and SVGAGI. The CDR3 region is CASSYGGGNQPQHF. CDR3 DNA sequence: TGTGCCAGCAGTTACGGGGGGGGCAATCAGCCCCAGCATTTT.

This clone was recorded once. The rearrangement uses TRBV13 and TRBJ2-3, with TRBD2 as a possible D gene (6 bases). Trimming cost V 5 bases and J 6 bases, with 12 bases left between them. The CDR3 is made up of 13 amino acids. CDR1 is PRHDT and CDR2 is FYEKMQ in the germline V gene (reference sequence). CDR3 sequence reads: CASSPGVSDTQYF. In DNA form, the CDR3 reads TGTGCCAGCAGCCCGGGGGTCTCGGATACGCAGTATTTT.

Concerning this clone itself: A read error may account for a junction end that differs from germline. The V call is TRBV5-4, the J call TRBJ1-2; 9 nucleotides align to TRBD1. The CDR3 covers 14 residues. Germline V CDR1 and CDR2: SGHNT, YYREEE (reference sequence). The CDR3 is CASNLGDREGGYTF. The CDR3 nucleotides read TGTGCCAGCAACTTGGGGGACAGGGAGGGCGGCTACACCTTC.

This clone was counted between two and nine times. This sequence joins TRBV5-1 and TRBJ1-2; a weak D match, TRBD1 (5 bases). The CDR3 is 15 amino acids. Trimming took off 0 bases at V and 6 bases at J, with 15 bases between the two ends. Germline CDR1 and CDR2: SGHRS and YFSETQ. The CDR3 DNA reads TGCGCCAGCAGCTTGGCCGGACGGAAAGGGGATGGCTACACCTTC. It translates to CASSLAGRKGDGYTF.

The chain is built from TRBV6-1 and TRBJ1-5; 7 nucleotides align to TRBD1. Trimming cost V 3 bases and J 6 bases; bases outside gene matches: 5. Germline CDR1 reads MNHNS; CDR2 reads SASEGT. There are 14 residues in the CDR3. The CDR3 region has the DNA TGTGCCAGCAGTGAGACAGGGTTTGGTCAGCCCCAGCATTTT. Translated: CASSETGFGQPQHF.